Described below is a single TCR beta chain sequence and its context. What it binds is not known. This sample stems from a study of T cell responses to AZD1222 COVID-19 vaccine. Study-wide results and caveats: Vaccine-associated CD4 TCRs spanned spike, dominant at 160-218 and 743-854. Spike-specific TCR breadth rose after two AZD1222 doses, and depth rose as well. Baseline serology detected seropositivity in only 5 or 6 AZD1222 recipients.

The data were produced by immunoSEQ multiplex PCR, yet TCRdb's version contains in-frame clones alone and is incomplete. The sample contains about 97,000 clones, roughly 86% of which appear only once. Germline lookup yields CDR1 SGHTA and CDR2 FQGNSA. This CDR3 has 15 amino acids. V lost 6 bases and J lost 8, with 19 bases in between. The input for sequencing was peripheral blood, taken on day 0 of AZD1222 vaccination. This receptor was identified in an adult in good health. The chain recombines TRBV7-2 with TRBJ2-2; possible D gene TRBD2, 6 bases. The CDR3 loop is CASRPSSARSGELFF. DNA of the CDR3: TGTGCCAGCAGACCCTCTAGCGCCCGATCAGGGGAGCTGTTTTTT.